This T cell receptor beta chain emerged from a study of blood T cell repertoires in COVID-19. Turning to the study itself: Sources were T cells, B-cell-depleted T cells, or PBMCs; the material itself was cDNA or gDNA.

The table came from immunoSEQ multiplex PCR; TCRdb's copy has only in-frame clones and leaves some out. The repertoire includes 200,000 to 300,000 clones, roughly 83% of them detected once, and more than 8% sits in the top ten. The CDR3 has 16 residues. Deletions cut 0 bases from V and 0 bases from J, with 10 bases between. The V gene's germline CDR1 is LNHNV and CDR2 YYDKDF (reference sequence). This clone was detected a few times. This sequence joins TRBV15 and TRBJ2-3; possible D gene TRBD1, 6 bases. The sequenced material came from peripheral blood. This sequence originates from a woman of 80 years or more with acute or convalescent COVID-19. CDR3 in DNA: TGTGCCACCAGCAGAGATGCCAGGGGAAGCACAGATACGCAGTATTTT. As protein: CATSRDARGSTDTQYF. Together with reference TRBV15 and TRBJ2-3, the CDR3 gives the full variable domain: DAMVIQNPRYQVTQFGKPVTLSCSQTLNHNVMYWYQQKSSQAPKLLFHYYDKDFNNEADTPDNFQSRRPNTSFCFLDIRSPGLGDTAMYLCATSRDARGSTDTQYFGPGTRLTVL.